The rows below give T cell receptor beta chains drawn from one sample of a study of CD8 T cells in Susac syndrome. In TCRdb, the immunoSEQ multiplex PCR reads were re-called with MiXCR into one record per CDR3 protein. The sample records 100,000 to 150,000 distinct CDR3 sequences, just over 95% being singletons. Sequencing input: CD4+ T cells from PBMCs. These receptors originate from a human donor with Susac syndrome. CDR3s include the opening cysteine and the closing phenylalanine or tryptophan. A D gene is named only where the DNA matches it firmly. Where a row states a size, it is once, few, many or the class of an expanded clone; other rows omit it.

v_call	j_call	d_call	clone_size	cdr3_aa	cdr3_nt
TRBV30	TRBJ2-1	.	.	CAWKQNNEQFF	TGTGCCTGGAAACAGAACAATGAGCAGTTCTTC
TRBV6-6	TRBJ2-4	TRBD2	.	CASSSGLAGVKNIQYF	TGTGCCAGCAGCTCAGGACTAGCGGGAGTGAAAAACATTCAGTACTTC
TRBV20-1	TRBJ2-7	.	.	CSARDRLPYEQYF	TGCAGTGCTAGAGATCGGCTTCCCTACGAGCAGTACTTC
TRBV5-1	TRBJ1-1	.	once	CASSSMGLNTEAFF	TGCGCCAGCAGCTCTATGGGGTTAAACACTGAAGCTTTCTTT
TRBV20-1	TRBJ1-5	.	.	CSARQTNQPQHF	TGCAGTGCTAGACAGACTAATCAGCCCCAGCATTTT
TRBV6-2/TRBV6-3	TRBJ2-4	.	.	CASSRPSGNRNIQYF	TGTGCCAGCAGTAGACCGTCCGGGAATCGAAACATTCAGTACTTC
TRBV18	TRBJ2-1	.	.	CASSPATYEQFF	TGTGCCAGCTCACCAGCGACTTATGAGCAGTTCTTC
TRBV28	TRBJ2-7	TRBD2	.	CASSRTSLGTYEQYF	TGTGCCAGCAGTCGGACTAGCTTAGGAACCTACGAGCAGTACTTC
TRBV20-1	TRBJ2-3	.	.	CSAPGAGRKGGTDTQYF	TGCAGTGCTCCTGGGGCGGGGAGAAAGGGCGGAACAGATACGCAGTATTTT
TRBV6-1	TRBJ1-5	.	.	CASSSPGTPQHF	TGTGCCAGCAGTTCACCTGGCACACCCCAGCATTTT
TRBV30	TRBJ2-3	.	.	CAWSGSEADTQYF	TGTGCCTGGAGTGGGAGCGAGGCAGATACGCAGTATTTT
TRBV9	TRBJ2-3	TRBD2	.	CASSGLAGGSTDTQYF	TGTGCCAGCAGCGGACTAGCGGGAGGGAGTACAGATACGCAGTATTTT
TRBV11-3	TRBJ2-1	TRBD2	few	CASSFLPGGTSEQFF	TGTGCCAGCAGCTTTTTGCCGGGAGGGACCAGTGAGCAGTTCTTC
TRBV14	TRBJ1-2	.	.	CASSQDFKEGYTF	TGTGCCAGCAGCCAAGACTTCAAGGAGGGCTACACCTTC
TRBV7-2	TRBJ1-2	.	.	CASSSSPDSGLGYTF	TGTGCCAGCAGCTCCTCACCCGACAGCGGGCTGGGCTACACCTTC
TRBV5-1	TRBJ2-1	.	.	CASSLGTRNNEQFF	TGCGCCAGCAGCTTGGGGACTCGAAACAATGAGCAGTTCTTC
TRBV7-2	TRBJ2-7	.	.	CASSLHAGPTYEQYF	TGTGCCAGCAGCTTACATGCAGGGCCCACCTACGAGCAGTACTTC
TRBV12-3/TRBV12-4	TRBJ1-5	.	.	CASSFTANSNQPQHF	TGTGCCAGCAGTTTCACAGCTAATAGCAATCAGCCCCAGCATTTT
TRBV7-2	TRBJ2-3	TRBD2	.	CASSLGTRGTDTQYF	TGTGCCAGCAGCTTAGGGACTAGGGGCACAGATACGCAGTATTTT
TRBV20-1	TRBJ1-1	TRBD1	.	CSARIQGGRGEAFF	TGCAGTGCTAGGATTCAGGGGGGAAGGGGTGAAGCTTTCTTT
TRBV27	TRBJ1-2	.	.	CASSPNRALTGYTF	TGTGCCAGCAGTCCAAACAGGGCCCTGACTGGCTACACCTTC
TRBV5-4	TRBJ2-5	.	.	CASSLGQVVGETQYF	TGTGCCAGCAGCTTGGGGCAGGTCGTAGGAGAGACCCAGTACTTC
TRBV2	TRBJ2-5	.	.	CASVGGGETQYF	TGTGCCAGCGTAGGAGGTGGGGAGACCCAGTACTTC
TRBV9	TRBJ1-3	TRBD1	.	CASSVGDRGYAGNTIYF	TGTGCCAGCAGCGTAGGAGACAGGGGATATGCTGGAAACACCATATATTTT
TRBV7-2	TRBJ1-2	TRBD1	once	CASSLARQGRRGYTF	TGTGCCAGCAGCTTAGCCAGACAGGGTAGGCGTGGCTACACCTTC
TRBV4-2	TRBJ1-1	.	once	CASSQALQAPEAFF	TGTGCCAGCAGCCAAGCATTACAGGCTCCTGAAGCTTTCTTT
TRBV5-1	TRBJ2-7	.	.	CASSLRTGLGEQYF	TGCGCCAGCAGCTTACGGACGGGTTTGGGGGAGCAGTACTTC
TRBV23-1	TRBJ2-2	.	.	CASSQSSQHTGELFF	TGCGCCAGCAGTCAATCCTCGCAGCACACCGGGGAGCTGTTTTTT
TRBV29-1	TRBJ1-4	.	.	CSVESGQAAIF	TGCAGCGTTGAATCAGGTCAGGCCGCGATCTTT